One T cell receptor beta chain is described in this entry. Antigen unknown. The data derive from a study of cytotoxic CD8 clonotypes in ibrutinib-treated CLL. The overall study: Partial response was seen in about 24 patients and complete response in 2; after median about six years, about 14 stayed remitted, some 12 progressed. Regarding the study as a whole: The clonality went up when patients responded to ibrutinib and dropped back toward baseline at progression.

The method was immunoSEQ multiplex PCR; TCRdb's version includes in-frame clones alone and lacks a portion of them. The top ten hold roughly 5.4% of the sample, which has fewer than 90,000 clones, around 84% seen once. This CDR3 is 18 amino acids long. The germline gives CDR1 SGHDT, CDR2 YYEEEE. V gave up 4 bases and J gave up 0 bases; unmatched junction bases: 12. The input for sequencing was PBMCs, taken before ibrutinib treatment. The sequence was obtained from a human donor with chronic lymphocytic leukemia. This rearrangement joins TRBV5-6 to TRBJ2-4, with 8 bases fitting TRBD2. CDR3 protein: CASSPGTRSYLAKNIQYF. DNA for the CDR3: TGTGCCAGCAGCCCTGGGACTAGGAGTTACCTAGCCAAAAACATTCAGTACTTC.